A selection of T cell receptor beta chains follows, all from one sample in a study of blood T cell repertoires in COVID-19. Clones were sequenced by immunoSEQ multiplex PCR, and TCRdb holds only the in-frame ones, with some missing. The data show around 160,000 clones, around 91% seen once. The specimen was peripheral blood. These receptors all stem from a man between 18 and 29 years old with COVID-19, enrolled during active disease. Both conserved end residues are part of each CDR3. The order of the fields is clone size, J gene, D gene, V gene, CDR3 DNA, CDR3 protein. The D gene is left open where the match is weak. The listing skips clone size in some rows; elsewhere it reads once, few, many or a size class.

.	TRBJ1-5	.	TRBV2	TGTGCCAGCAGCTTCGGGGGGGCTTATCAGCCCCAGCATTTT	CASSFGGAYQPQHF
few	TRBJ1-2	.	TRBV5-4	TGTGCCAGCAGCTTGGTCGGGACATACTATGGCTACACCTTC	CASSLVGTYYGYTF
.	TRBJ1-1	.	TRBV9	TGTGCCAGCAACCCTCTAGGCCTCGGGGGTGAAGCTTTCTTT	CASNPLGLGGEAFF
.	TRBJ2-7	TRBD2	TRBV9	TGTGCCAGCAGCGTAGGACTAGCTTCCTACGAGCAGTACTTC	CASSVGLASYEQYF
.	TRBJ1-1	.	TRBV7-8	TGTGCCAGCAGCTTAGGTACAGGGACGAACACTGAAGCTTTCTTT	CASSLGTGTNTEAFF
.	TRBJ1-1	.	TRBV7-9	TGTGCCAGCAGCTCCTTTCGCACTGAAGCTTTCTTT	CASSSFRTEAFF
.	TRBJ2-5	TRBD2	TRBV6-2/TRBV6-3	TGTGCCAGCAGTACCCGGACTAGCGGGAGTCCAGAGACCCAGTACTTC	CASSTRTSGSPETQYF
.	TRBJ1-2	TRBD1	TRBV28	TGTGCCAGCAGCGAGGGACAGGAACTTAACTATGGCTACACCTTC	CASSEGQELNYGYTF
.	TRBJ2-7	.	TRBV7-9	TGTGCCAGCAGCTGGGACACCTACGAGCAGTACTTC	CASSWDTYEQYF
.	TRBJ2-7	TRBD2	TRBV3-1/TRBV3-2	TGTGCCAGCAGCCTCCTTAGCGGGGGAGCCTACGAGCAGTACTTC	CASSLLSGGAYEQYF
.	TRBJ1-2	.	TRBV30	TGTGCCTGGTCCCGGGGGGGCTATGGCTACACCTTC	CAWSRGGYGYTF
.	TRBJ1-3	TRBD1	TRBV11-2	TGTGCCAGCAGCTCTCCGGGACAGGTCTCTGGAAACACCATATATTTT	CASSSPGQVSGNTIYF